Each of the 30 T cell receptor beta chains below was sequenced from the same sample in a study of blood T cell repertoires in COVID-19. Data came from immunoSEQ multiplex PCR; TCRdb stores just in-frame clones and leaves some out. The table lists approximately 210,000 clones, more than 75% of them singletons. Sequenced input: peripheral blood. The source is a middle-aged woman with acute or convalescent COVID-19.

The chain joins TRBV11-2 to TRBJ2-1; 8 nucleotides match TRBD2. CDR1 is SGHAT and CDR2 is FQNNGV in the germline V gene. V was clipped by 1 base and J by 6 bases; unmatched bases: 8. The CDR3 is made up of 16 amino acids. CDR3 loop: CASSLVGGGSVNEQFF. CDR3 in DNA: TGTGCCAGCAGCTTAGTTGGCGGGGGGTCAGTCAATGAGCAGTTCTTC.

V is TRBV6-2 or TRBV6-3 and J is TRBJ1-1; 8 bases are shared with TRBD1. V gave up 4 bases and J gave up 10 bases; unmatched junction bases: 5. The germline V gene encodes CDR1 MNHEY and CDR2 SVGEGT. The CDR3 is 12 residues long. CDR3 in DNA: TGTGCCAGCAGTTTATCCGGGACAGGAGCTTTCTTT. Protein: CASSLSGTGAFF.

V and J are TRBV6-4 and TRBJ1-1; 8 bases fit TRBD1. V trimming: 8 bases; J trimming: 0 bases; junction bases outside the gene matches: 8. There are 15 residues in the CDR3. CDR1 and CDR2 (germline): MRHNA, SNTAGT. The CDR3 sequence: CASSIRDRMNTEAFF. For the CDR3, the DNA is TGTGCCAGCTCCATCCGGGACAGGATGAACACTGAAGCTTTCTTT.

DNA for the CDR3: TGCGCCAGCAGCCAAGGTTTCGGGGGTAGCACAGATACGCAGTATTTT. Protein sequence: CASSQGFGGSTDTQYF. J is TRBJ2-3 and V is TRBV4-1; possible D gene TRBD2, 6 bases. The germline V gene encodes CDR1 MGHRA and CDR2 YSYEKL. V lost 1 base and J 0 bases, leaving 11 bases between the germline ends. This CDR3 region has 16 residues.

The chain employs TRBV25-1 and TRBJ2-1; the match to TRBD2 covers 12 bases. CDR1 is MGHDK, CDR2 SYGVNS, per germline. Trimming at V came to 7 bases and at J to 15 bases, leaving 16 bases not matched to a gene. CDR3 size: 15 residues. The CDR3 is CASTWGGLAGGGWFF. The CDR3 region has the DNA TGTGCCAGCACTTGGGGCGGGCTAGCGGGAGGGGGGTGGTTCTTC.

The chain combines TRBV9 with TRBJ1-1, with D possibly being TRBD1 (5 bases). V was trimmed by 1 base and J by 4 bases, leaving 14 bases between them. Germline CDR1 reads SGDLS; CDR2 reads YYNGEE. The CDR3 sequence is 15 residues long. The CDR3 loop reads CASSVLKGMVTEAFF. The CDR3 DNA reads as TGTGCCAGCAGCGTACTCAAGGGGATGGTCACTGAAGCTTTCTTT.

The gene calls are TRBV7-8 and TRBJ1-5, with D maybe TRBD1 (6 bases). Germline loops: CDR1 SGHVS, CDR2 FQNEAQ. This CDR3 is built from 15 residues. V gave up 0 bases and J gave up 4 bases, with 10 bases separating them. CDR3 residues: CASSLATGSNQPQHF. In DNA form, the CDR3 reads TGTGCCAGCAGCTTAGCTACAGGGAGTAATCAGCCCCAGCATTTT.

This chain connects TRBV5-1 to TRBJ1-5, with a tentative D call TRBD1 (6 bases). The CDR3 is 13 residues long. V lost 4 bases, J lost 9 bases, and 14 bases lay in between. The V gene's germline CDR1 is SGHRS and CDR2 YFSETQ. CDR3 DNA sequence: TGCGCCAGCAGCGCACAGGGAGTTGGGCCCCAGCATTTT. Its translation: CASSAQGVGPQHF.

This chain joins TRBV5-6 and TRBJ1-2; 9 bases map to TRBD1. The CDR3 loop spans 15 amino acids. CDR1 is SGHDT, CDR2 YYEEEE, per germline. Trimming removed 7 bases from V and 4 bases from J; junction bases left unmatched: 11. CDR3: CASREGGQGGYGYTF. The CDR3 DNA reads as TGTGCCAGCCGAGAGGGGGGACAGGGAGGCTATGGCTACACCTTC.

The V and J genes are TRBV14 and TRBJ1-4; tentatively, D is TRBD1 (5 bases). The CDR3 loop spans 17 amino acids. CDR1 and CDR2 from the germline V gene are SGHDN and FVKESK. Trimming removed 1 base at V and 8 bases at J, with 20 bases between. The CDR3 loop reads CASSQGPRWRGDEKLFF. The CDR3 DNA is TGTGCCAGCAGCCAAGGCCCCAGGTGGAGGGGAGACGAAAAACTGTTTTTT.

The gene calls are TRBV19 and TRBJ2-7; D is unresolved. The V end lost 5 bases, the J end lost 4 bases, and 9 bases lay between the germline ends. CDR1 LNHDA and CDR2 SQIVND come from the germline V gene (reference sequence). This CDR3 is 12 amino acids long. The CDR3 is CASSQNVYEQYF. The CDR3 nucleotides read TGTGCCAGTAGTCAGAATGTATACGAGCAGTACTTC.

The chain is built from TRBV11-3 and TRBJ2-1, with 8 positions matching TRBD1. This CDR3 spans 15 amino acids. Germline V gene data show CDR1 as SGHNT and CDR2 as YENEEA. With 5 bases clipped from V and 5 bases from J, the junction kept 8 bases outside the gene matches. CDR3 sequence (DNA): TGTGCCAGCAGCCAGCGCGGACAGGGAAACAATGAGCAGTTCTTC. Protein: CASSQRGQGNNEQFF.

V usage is TRBV7-8 and J usage is TRBJ1-2; D may be TRBD1 (5 bases). The V end was cut by 5 bases, the J end by 3 bases, with 16 bases between. Germline CDR1 and CDR2: SGHVS and FQNEAQ. The CDR3 covers 15 residues. CDR3 protein: CASSDSRVVDYGYTF. The CDR3, as DNA: TGTGCCAGCAGCGACAGCAGGGTGGTGGACTATGGCTACACCTTC.

The chain links TRBV12-5 to TRBJ2-7, with 7 nucleotides matching TRBD1. The J segment lost 3 bases and the V segment lost 6 bases, leaving 5 bases of the junction unmatched. Germline lookup yields CDR1 LGHNT and CDR2 FRNRAP. CDR3 length: 13 residues. The CDR3 DNA follows: TGTGCTAGTGGGAAGGGACAGATCTACGAGCAGTACTTC. Its protein product is CASGKGQIYEQYF.

This clone was seen a few times. This rearrangement joins TRBV21-1 to TRBJ1-6; no check of the table's D call, TRBD1, against the DNA was made. TRBV21-1 corresponds to a pseudogene. The CDR3 runs 15 residues. Here the CDR3 reads CASSKGGPYNSPLHF. CDR3 nucleotides: TGTGCCAGCAGCAAAGGGGGCCCCTATAATTCACCCCTCCACTTT.

This clone was seen more than once but under ten times. The rearrangement joins TRBV21-1 to TRBJ2-1; the D call in the table, TRBD1, was not verified against the DNA. TRBV21-1 is flagged as a pseudogene. This CDR3 is 18 amino acids long. CDR3 bases: TGTGCCAGCAGGCTAGCCATGGGGACAGGGGGAGTTTACAATGAGCAGTTCTTC. It translates to CASRLAMGTGGVYNEQFF.

The chain is built from TRBV18 and TRBJ1-2; 7 nucleotides align to TRBD1. This CDR3 contains 15 residues. Germline CDR1 KGHSH, CDR2 LQKENI. The V and J ends lost 1 base and 4 bases, in that order; junction bases with no gene match: 6. CDR3 sequence reads: CASSPLGQPIYGYTF. The CDR3 nucleotides are TGTGCCAGCTCACCACTGGGACAGCCGATCTATGGCTACACCTTC.

A few counts support this clone. V and J are TRBV18 and TRBJ1-1; 8 bases are a match to TRBD1. Trimming removed 1 base from V and 6 bases from J; junction bases left unmatched: 1. The germline V gene has CDR1 KGHSH and CDR2 LQKENI. CDR3 length: 13 residues. This CDR3 reads CASSPQQGAEAFF. CDR3 sequence (DNA): TGTGCCAGCTCACCACAACAGGGGGCTGAAGCTTTCTTT.

This chain links TRBV5-5 with TRBJ2-1; D possibly corresponds to TRBD2 (5 bases). Germline-derived CDR1 and CDR2 are SGHKS and YYEKEE (reference sequence). The CDR3 has 16 amino acids. V was shortened by 4 bases and J by 6 bases, with 20 bases between the two germline ends. Written as DNA, the CDR3 is TGTGCCAGCAGCCCAACAACTAGATTGGAAACCAATGAGCAGTTCTTC. It codes for CASSPTTRLETNEQFF. The variable domain in full, with the rest retrieved from reference TRBV5-5 and TRBJ2-1, is DAGVTQSPTHLIKTRGQQVTLRCSPISGHKSVSWYQQVLGQGPQFIFQYYEKEERGRGNFPDRFSARQFPNYSSELNVNALLLGDSALYLCASSPTTRLETNEQFFGPGTRLTVL.

The chain carries TRBV2 and TRBJ1-5, with D perhaps TRBD1 (5 bases). CDR3 size: 15 residues. V lost 2 bases to trimming and J lost 3 bases, with 11 bases between them. Germline CDR1 SNHLY, CDR2 FYNNEI. The CDR3 DNA reads TGTGCCAGCAGTGAAATGGGGCAGCCCAATCAGCCCCAGCATTTT. As protein: CASSEMGQPNQPQHF.

V and J are TRBV27 and TRBJ2-1, with D uncertain. V shed 6 bases and J shed 0 bases, with 9 bases lying between them. This CDR3 has 14 residues. Per the germline V gene, CDR1 is MNHEY and CDR2 is SMNVEV (reference sequence). CDR3 protein: CASRMLDSYNEQFF. The CDR3 DNA follows: TGTGCCAGCAGAATGCTAGACTCCTACAATGAGCAGTTCTTC.

This clone was picked up a small number of times. V usage is TRBV2 and J usage is TRBJ1-5; D remains ambiguous. The V end was cut by 4 bases, the J end by 4 bases, with 14 bases between. Per germline, CDR1 SNHLY and CDR2 FYNNEI. This CDR3 is 15 amino acids long. The CDR3 DNA reads as TGTGCCAGCAGTGTCCTTAAATCTAGTAATCAGCCCCAGCATTTT. Amino acids: CASSVLKSSNQPQHF.

The V and J genes are TRBV30 and TRBJ2-7, with 11 positions matching TRBD1. CDR1 is GTSNPN and CDR2 is SVGIG in the germline V gene (reference sequence). The ends lost 2 bases at V and 12 bases at J; junction bases unmatched: 9. The CDR3 is 13 residues long. The CDR3 DNA reads as TGTGCCTGGAGTTCGAGGACAGGGGGCCAGCTGTACTTC. Protein sequence: CAWSSRTGGQLYF. Filled out from reference TRBV30 and TRBJ2-7, the complete variable domain reads SQTIHQWPATLVQPVGSPLSLECTVEGTSNPNLYWYRQAAGRGLQLLFYSVGIGQISSEVPQNLSASRPQDRQFILSSKKLLLSDSGFYLCAWSSRTGGQLYFGPGTRLTVT.

CDR3 DNA: TGTGCCAGCAGCTTAGGGACTAGCGGAGAGGTCACAGATACGCAGTATTTT. As protein: CASSLGTSGEVTDTQYF. The rearrangement links TRBV11-2 to TRBJ2-3; 10 bases are a match to TRBD2. V trimming: 1 base; J trimming: 2 bases; junction bases outside the gene matches: 6. Germline CDR1 reads SGHAT; CDR2 reads FQNNGV. This CDR3 is built from 17 residues. The variable domain in full, with the rest retrieved from reference TRBV11-2 and TRBJ2-3, is EAGVAQSPRYKIIEKRQSVAFWCNPISGHATLYWYQQILGQGPKLLIQFQNNGVVDDSQLPKDRFSAERLKGVDSTLKIQPAKLEDSAVYLCASSLGTSGEVTDTQYFGPGTRLTVL.

J is TRBJ1-2 and V is TRBV14; 7 bases agree with TRBD1. V lost 0 bases and J lost 5; bases outside the gene matches: 3. The CDR3 covers 14 residues. Germline V gives CDR1 SGHDN, CDR2 FVKESK. The CDR3 DNA reads TGTGCCAGCAGCCAAGAAGGCAGGGGGTATGGCTACACCTTC. Its translation: CASSQEGRGYGYTF.

As regards this clone: This likely came from a read error, as a far larger clone is one base away. The genes are TRBV5-4 and TRBJ2-7; 11 bases are a match to TRBD2. V was pared by 5 bases and J by 1 base, with 5 bases of the junction left unmatched. Per the germline V gene, CDR1 is SGHNT and CDR2 is YYREEE (reference sequence). The CDR3 is 15 residues long. DNA of the CDR3: TGTGCCAGCAGTTCCGGGACTAGCGGATCCTACGAGCAGTACTTC. Translating gives CASSSGTSGSYEQYF.

This chain joins TRBV13 and TRBJ1-3, with D unclear. The germline CDR1 and CDR2 sequences are PRHDT and FYEKMQ (reference sequence). Trimming took 6 bases from V and 4 from J, leaving 7 bases between them. This CDR3 region has 12 residues. CDR3 sequence (DNA): TGTGCCAGCAGTCGAGAAGGAAACACCATATATTTT. Translation: CASSREGNTIYF.

The chain is built from TRBV12-5 and TRBJ1-5, with D unresolved. The CDR3 has 13 residues. V lost 1 base to trimming and J lost 4 bases, with 5 bases between them. Germline loops: CDR1 LGHNT, CDR2 FRNRAP. This chain's CDR3 is CASGLGLNQPQHF. CDR3 DNA: TGTGCTAGTGGTTTGGGACTAAATCAGCCCCAGCATTTT.

The chain has TRBV2 and TRBJ1-1, with TRBD1 as a possible D gene (6 bases). The CDR3 sequence is 13 residues long. V shed 8 bases and J shed 3 bases, with 13 bases lying between them. The V gene's germline CDR1 is SNHLY and CDR2 FYNNEI. The CDR3 protein is CASFRQGYTEAFF. The CDR3 DNA follows: TGTGCCAGCTTCAGGCAGGGGTACACTGAAGCTTTCTTT.

The chain recombines TRBV6-5 with TRBJ1-2; D remains ambiguous. The CDR3 is 12 residues long. V gave up 8 bases and J gave up 8 bases, with 15 bases separating them. Germline V gives CDR1 MNHEY, CDR2 SVGAGI. The CDR3 DNA follows: TGTGCCAGCCGCCCTGTAGAGGGAGGCTACACCTTC. Its protein is CASRPVEGGYTF.